These 30 T cell receptor beta chains were all obtained from the same sample, sequenced in a study of cytomegalovirus exposure and HLA in healthy donors. PCR primers comprised 60 Vbeta and 13 Jbeta primers. Repertoires were generated with immunoSEQ multiplex PCR, while TCRdb's copy carries only in-frame clones and drops some. The sample carries around 67,000 clones, around 91% recorded once. Material for sequencing was PBMCs. Every receptor here comes from a woman aged 25 to 39 in good health and CMV-seropositive.

The rearrangement links TRBV5-6 to TRBJ1-5; 12 bases align to TRBD1. The length of the CDR3 is 15 residues. Germline values: CDR1 SGHDT, CDR2 YYEEEE. Trimming took 1 base from V and 9 from J; bases not matched to a gene: 5. CDR3 nucleotide sequence: TGTGCCAGCAGCTTGCGGGACAGGGGGCCATCGCCCCAGCATTTT. Translating it yields CASSLRDRGPSPQHF.

The chain carries TRBV28 and TRBJ1-2, with TRBD1 matching 7 bases. The CDR3 extends over 15 amino acids. The V segment lost 5 bases and the J segment 8 bases; nucleotides outside the gene matches: 14. Germline CDR1 reads MDHEN; CDR2 reads SYDVKM. The DNA for the CDR3 is TGTGCCAGCAGTCCTCCCCGGGACAGCCCGAGGGGCTACACCTTC. Its translation is CASSPPRDSPRGYTF.

V is TRBV9 and J is TRBJ2-7; weak D call: TRBD2 (6 bases). Germline assignment: CDR1 SGDLS and CDR2 YYNGEE. The ends were cut back, 3 bases at V and 2 bases at J, with 24 bases in the middle. CDR3 size: 18 residues. Here the CDR3 reads CASSAEGIWGLTTYEQYF. The CDR3 bases are TGTGCCAGCAGCGCAGAGGGAATATGGGGACTTACGACCTACGAGCAGTACTTC.

The chain combines TRBV15 with TRBJ2-3; 7 bases fit TRBD1. This CDR3 has 16 residues. Germline CDR1 LNHNV, CDR2 YYDKDF (reference sequence). V shed 1 base and J 1 base; nucleotides not matched to a gene: 5. Here the CDR3 reads CATSRARQGGTDTQYF. The CDR3 DNA follows: TGTGCCACCAGCAGAGCTAGACAGGGAGGCACAGATACGCAGTATTTT.

As for this clone: The same CDR3 also results from other DNA sequences found in this sample. This chain uses TRBV5-1 with TRBJ2-7, with TRBD1 matching over 9 bases. The CDR3 consists of 15 residues. With V trimmed by 0 bases and J by 3 bases, 4 bases remained unmatched. Germline CDR1 reads SGHRS; CDR2 reads YFSETQ. The DNA for the CDR3 is TGCGCCAGCAGCTTGGCCGGGACAGGGCGCTACGAGCAGTACTTC. This gives the protein CASSLAGTGRYEQYF. The full variable domain, rest sourced from reference TRBV5-1 and TRBJ2-7, is KAGVTQTPRYLIKTRGQQVTLSCSPISGHRSVSWYQQTPGQGLQFLFEYFSETQRNKGNFPGRFSGRQFSNSRSEMNVSTLELGDSALYLCASSLAGTGRYEQYFGPGTRLTVT.

The sample holds one count of this clone. The chain combines TRBV28 with TRBJ2-1, with 8 bases that match TRBD2. There are 15 residues in the CDR3. The germline gives CDR1 MDHEN, CDR2 SYDVKM. The J segment lost 0 bases and the V segment lost 9 bases, leaving 7 bases of the junction unmatched. The CDR3 DNA reads as TGTGCCAGTAAGGCGGGAGGTCCCTCCTACAATGAGCAGTTCTTC. Amino acids: CASKAGGPSYNEQFF.

The chain joins TRBV29-1 to TRBJ2-1; 8 positions agree with TRBD2. J gave up 8 bases and V 4 bases, and 16 bases lay outside the gene matches. Germline-derived CDR1 and CDR2 are SQVTM and ANQGSEA. This CDR3 has 16 residues. CDR3 loop: CSVVSQTGGPRDEQFF. For the CDR3, the DNA is TGCAGCGTTGTGTCCCAAACGGGAGGGCCGAGAGATGAGCAGTTCTTC.

The V gene is TRBV6-6, the J gene TRBJ2-5, with TRBD1 matching 9 bases. This CDR3 is built from 16 residues. Germline CDR1 is MNHNY and CDR2 is SVGAGI (reference sequence). Losses at the gene ends were 2 bases for V and 2 bases for J; bases not matched to a gene: 6. The CDR3 DNA reads TGTGCCAGCAGTTACGGACAGGGGAATATTCAAGAGACCCAGTACTTC. Protein: CASSYGQGNIQETQYF.

The chain couples TRBV7-3 to TRBJ2-3; 8 nucleotides line up with TRBD2. The V gene's germline CDR1 is SGHTA and CDR2 FQGTGA. V lost 8 bases to trimming and J lost 1 base; unmatched junction nucleotides: 5. The CDR3 totals 14 residues. The CDR3 nucleotides are TGTGCCAGCTCAGCGGGAGTCGGCACAGATACGCAGTATTTT. Its protein product is CASSAGVGTDTQYF.

The chain uses TRBV6-4 and TRBJ2-1; 10 bases line up with TRBD1. CDR1 MRHNA and CDR2 SNTAGT come from the germline V gene. The CDR3 runs 15 residues. With V trimmed by 0 bases and J by 6 bases, 2 bases remained unmatched. CDR3 residues: CASSDSRTGGNEQFF. CDR3 nucleotides: TGTGCCAGCAGTGACTCGAGGACAGGGGGCAATGAGCAGTTCTTC.

The genes are TRBV18 and TRBJ2-7; TRBD1 agrees at 11 bases. V was pared by 3 bases and J by 7 bases, with 8 bases of the junction left unmatched. CDR3 size: 15 residues. The V gene's germline CDR1 is KGHSH and CDR2 LQKENI. The CDR3 bases are TGTGCCAGCTCACCGAGGACAGGGGGCTTAAGGGAGCAGTACTTC. Protein: CASSPRTGGLREQYF.

CDR3 nucleotides: TGCGCCAGCAGCTTCTCGACAGGGGAAGCCTACGAGCAGTACTTC. It translates to CASSFSTGEAYEQYF. The V gene is TRBV5-1, the J gene TRBJ2-7, with 8 nucleotides matching TRBD1. CDR1 and CDR2 from the germline V gene are SGHRS and YFSETQ. The CDR3 has 15 residues. The V gene end was trimmed by 2 bases and the J gene end by 2 bases; junction bases not matched to a gene: 6.

This clone occurred once. The chain is built from TRBV4-1 and TRBJ2-1, with 11 bases aligning to TRBD2. V lost 1 base to trimming and J lost 7 bases; unmatched junction nucleotides: 3. The CDR3 runs to 15 residues. Looked up from germline, CDR1 is MGHRA and CDR2 is YSYEKL. In DNA form, the CDR3 reads TGCGCCAGCAGCCAAGTACTAGCGGGAGCTAATGAGCAGTTCTTC. It codes for CASSQVLAGANEQFF.

CDR3 in amino acids: CASSQGSLSSYEQYF. The DNA of the CDR3 is TGCGCCAGCAGCCAAGGGTCTTTGAGCTCCTACGAGCAGTACTTC. The chain links TRBV4-1 to TRBJ2-7; D unresolved. The length of the CDR3 is 15 residues. CDR1 is MGHRA, CDR2 YSYEKL, per germline. Trimming pared 1 base from V and 0 bases from J, leaving 10 bases between.

The CDR3 sequence is CASSLRRGTEAFF. The CDR3 region has the DNA TGTGCCAGCAGCCTCCGGAGGGGCACTGAAGCTTTCTTT. The V and J genes are TRBV7-8 and TRBJ1-1, with D possibly TRBD1 on 5 matching bases. The CDR3 runs to 13 residues. The germline CDR1 and CDR2 sequences are SGHVS and FQNEAQ. V was pared by 5 bases and J by 4 bases, with 11 bases between.

The V and J genes are TRBV7-6 and TRBJ2-7; 8 bases are shared with TRBD1. The CDR3 is 16 amino acids. Germline V gene data show CDR1 as SGHVS and CDR2 as FNYEAQ. The junction had 14 bases not matched to a gene; V was cut back by 3 bases and J by 7 bases. CDR3 DNA sequence: TGTGCCAGCAGCTTCAGGGGGGACAGGTCGCTCGATGAGCAGTACTTC. It yields the protein CASSFRGDRSLDEQYF.

This chain connects TRBV7-9 to TRBJ1-6, with D tentatively TRBD1 (6 bases). This CDR3 is built from 14 residues. Germline V gene sequence: CDR1 SEHNR, CDR2 FQNEAQ (reference sequence). Trimming pared 2 bases from V and 8 bases from J, leaving 10 bases between. The CDR3 coding sequence is TGTGCCAGCAGCTTAAGGGGGTCCGATTCACCCCTCCACTTT. It encodes CASSLRGSDSPLHF.

This chain connects TRBV27 to TRBJ1-2; D is perhaps TRBD1 (6 bases). Germline assignment: CDR1 MNHEY and CDR2 SMNVEV (reference sequence). Deletions cut 6 bases from V and 3 bases from J, with 11 bases between. The CDR3 length is 13 residues. The CDR3 reads CASSRQGYYGYTF. CDR3 nucleotide sequence: TGTGCCAGCAGCCGGCAGGGGTACTATGGCTACACCTTC.

The chain joins TRBV7-6 to TRBJ2-2, with TRBD2 as a possible D gene (5 bases). The V end was cut by 0 bases, the J end by 1 base, with 9 bases between. The CDR3 sequence is 16 residues long. Germline V gives CDR1 SGHVS, CDR2 FNYEAQ. CDR3 in amino acids: CASSLAWGENTGELFF. CDR3 nucleotide sequence: TGTGCCAGCAGCTTAGCTTGGGGAGAGAACACCGGGGAGCTGTTTTTT.

The rearrangement joins TRBV11-2 to TRBJ2-1; possible D gene TRBD2, 5 bases. Looked up from germline, CDR1 is SGHAT and CDR2 is FQNNGV. This CDR3 is 15 amino acids long. The V end lost 1 base, the J end lost 2 bases, and 9 bases lay between the germline ends. The CDR3 nucleotides are TGTGCCAGCAGCTTAGGCACGGGAACCTACAATGAGCAGTTCTTC. It codes for CASSLGTGTYNEQFF.

This sequence joins TRBV10-3 and TRBJ2-1, with D unresolved. Trimming left V 7 bases short and J 2 bases short, with 12 bases between. The length of the CDR3 is 14 residues. Per the germline V gene, CDR1 is ENHRY and CDR2 is SYGVKD. The CDR3 bases are TGTGCCATCAATCCAGCGAACACCTACAATGAGCAGTTCTTC. Translating gives CAINPANTYNEQFF.

The chain combines TRBV4-1 with TRBJ1-2; 10 positions agree with TRBD1. The CDR3 spans 18 residues. The J segment lost 5 bases and the V segment lost 3 bases, leaving 15 bases of the junction unmatched. Germline V gene data show CDR1 as MGHRA and CDR2 as YSYEKL. The CDR3 here is CASSQGRDRGLLGYGYTF. In DNA form, the CDR3 reads TGCGCCAGCAGCCAGGGCCGGGACAGGGGCCTCTTGGGGTATGGCTACACCTTC.

The genes are TRBV6-5 and TRBJ1-4; D perhaps matches TRBD1 (5 bases). CDR1 MNHEY and CDR2 SVGAGI come from the germline V gene. This CDR3 has 15 amino acids. Trimming pared 6 bases from V and 0 bases from J, leaving 11 bases between. Here the CDR3 DNA reads TGTGCCAGCAGAAAGACAGAAGCAACTAATGAAAAACTGTTTTTT. Its protein is CASRKTEATNEKLFF.

The chain links TRBV10-1 to TRBJ2-3; 8 bases match TRBD2. This CDR3 has 15 residues. V was pared by 2 bases and J by 8 bases, with 9 bases of the junction left unmatched. Germline CDR1 reads WNHNN; CDR2 reads SYGVQD (reference sequence). CDR3 amino acids: CASSEEAGRVATQYF. The CDR3 DNA sequence: TGCGCCAGCAGTGAGGAGGCCGGGAGGGTAGCTACGCAGTATTTT.

This sequence joins TRBV7-8 and TRBJ2-1, with 14 bases aligning to TRBD2. The CDR3 consists of 15 residues. CDR1 and CDR2 (germline): SGHVS, FQNEAQ. V lost 7 bases to trimming and J lost 3 bases; unmatched junction nucleotides: 2. The CDR3 nucleotides read TGTGCCAGCAAAGGGACTAGCGGGAGCTACAATGAGCAGTTCTTC. It codes for CASKGTSGSYNEQFF.

This clone was detected once. V usage is TRBV19 and J usage is TRBJ2-6; 10 bases fit TRBD1. After removal of 4 bases from V and 8 bases from J, the junction contained 5 bases not matched to a gene. The CDR3 length is 15 residues. Germline V gene data show CDR1 as LNHDA and CDR2 as SQIVND (reference sequence). DNA for the CDR3: TGTGCCAGTAGTACCGGACAGGGGGTAACCAACGTCCTGACTTTC. Protein product: CASSTGQGVTNVLTF. Full variable domain (rest looked up from reference TRBV19 and TRBJ2-6): DGGITQSPKYLFRKEGQNVTLSCEQNLNHDAMYWYRQDPGQGLRLIYYSQIVNDFQKGDIAEGYSVSREKKESFPLTVTSAQKNPTAFYLCASSTGQGVTNVLTFGAGSRLTVL.

The rearrangement joins TRBV2 to TRBJ1-2, with a tentative D call TRBD1 (5 bases). The CDR3 spans 12 residues. From germline, CDR1 is SNHLY and CDR2 FYNNEI. Trimming left V 6 bases short and J 4 bases short, with 9 bases between. CDR3 bases: TGTGCCAGCAGCGCAGGGTCCTATGGCTACACCTTC. It is translated as CASSAGSYGYTF.

The chain recombines TRBV7-9 with TRBJ2-7; possibly TRBD2 for D (5 bases). CDR1 and CDR2 from the germline V gene are SEHNR and FQNEAQ (reference sequence). V was trimmed by 5 bases and J by 8 bases, leaving 13 bases between them. This CDR3 has 12 amino acids. The CDR3 protein is CASSQVEEQQYF. CDR3 bases: TGTGCCAGCAGCCAGGTGGAGGAGCAGCAGTACTTC.

The genes are TRBV14 and TRBJ2-3, with 9 bases matching TRBD2. This CDR3 has 12 amino acids. The germline gives CDR1 SGHDN, CDR2 FVKESK. V lost 3 bases and J lost 12; bases outside the gene matches: 4. CDR3 sequence reads: CASSQTSGAQYF. CDR3 DNA: TGTGCCAGCAGCCAGACTAGCGGCGCTCAGTATTTT.

This sequence joins TRBV27 and TRBJ1-3; unclear D gene. The germline gives CDR1 MNHEY, CDR2 SMNVEV (reference sequence). The V end was cut by 5 bases, the J end by 2 bases, with 13 bases between. The CDR3 is 15 residues long. CDR3 sequence: CASSPLGRAGNTIYF. The CDR3 DNA is TGTGCCAGCAGTCCACTCGGTCGGGCTGGAAACACCATATATTTT.